This entry describes one TCR beta chain. Its antigen is still unknown. Per-base qualities were not stored, and no clone one base away is much larger. This sample stems from a study of T cell changes during pregnancy in multiple sclerosis (dated 2019 in TCRdb). Regarding the complete study: In women with multiple sclerosis, the researchers looked at how the T cell repertoire shifted as pregnancy progressed.

Libraries were prepared through the immunoSEQ multiplex PCR assay. The table was pulled from immuneACCESS by TCRdb, which kept in-frame rearrangements only. Such tables lose some clones; where checked, under half of the loss comes from unresolved V genes, and the rest has no known cause. The sample includes around 29,000 clones, with roughly 91% observed a single time. The top ten clones comprise under 3.5% of the sample. Inclusive of the bounding cysteine and phenylalanine, the CDR3 is 14 residues long. Only CDR3 DNA remains: 42 bases, in frame from the first base. Germline trimming amounts to 4 bases on V and 5 bases on J, with 5 as the count of junction bases outside the gene matches. CDR1 SGHTA and CDR2 FQGNSA are derived from the germline V gene.

The chain was built from TRBV7-2 and TRBJ1-1, with 9 bases aligning to TRBD1. The sequences come from CD4+ T cells from peripheral blood mononuclear cells, collected in the first trimester of pregnancy. This receptor was identified in a female donor in good health, enrolled as a control in a pregnancy study. In nucleotides, the sequence is TGTGCCAGCAGCTCCGGACAGGGGAGGACTGAAGCTTTCTTT. It codes for CASSSGQGRTEAFF.